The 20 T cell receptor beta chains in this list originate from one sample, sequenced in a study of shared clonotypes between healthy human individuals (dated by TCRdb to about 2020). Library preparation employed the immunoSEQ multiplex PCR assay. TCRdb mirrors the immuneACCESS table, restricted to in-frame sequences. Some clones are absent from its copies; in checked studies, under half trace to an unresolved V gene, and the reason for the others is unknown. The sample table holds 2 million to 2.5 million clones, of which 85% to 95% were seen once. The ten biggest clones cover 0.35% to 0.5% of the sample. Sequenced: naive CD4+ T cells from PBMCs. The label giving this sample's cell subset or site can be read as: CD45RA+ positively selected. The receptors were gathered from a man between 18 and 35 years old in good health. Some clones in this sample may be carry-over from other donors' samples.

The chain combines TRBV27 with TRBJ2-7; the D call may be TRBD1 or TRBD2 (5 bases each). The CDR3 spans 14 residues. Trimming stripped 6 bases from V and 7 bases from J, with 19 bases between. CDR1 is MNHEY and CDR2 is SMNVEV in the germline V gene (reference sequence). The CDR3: CASRIGTSPGEQYF. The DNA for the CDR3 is TGTGCCAGCAGAATCGGGACCTCACCGGGGGAGCAGTACTTC.

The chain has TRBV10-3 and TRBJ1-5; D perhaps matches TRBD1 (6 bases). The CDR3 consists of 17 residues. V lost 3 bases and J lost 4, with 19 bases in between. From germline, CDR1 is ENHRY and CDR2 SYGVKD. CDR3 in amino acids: CAISDGQGYGLNQPQHF. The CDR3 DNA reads TGTGCCATCAGTGATGGTCAGGGGTATGGGCTGAATCAGCCCCAGCATTTT.

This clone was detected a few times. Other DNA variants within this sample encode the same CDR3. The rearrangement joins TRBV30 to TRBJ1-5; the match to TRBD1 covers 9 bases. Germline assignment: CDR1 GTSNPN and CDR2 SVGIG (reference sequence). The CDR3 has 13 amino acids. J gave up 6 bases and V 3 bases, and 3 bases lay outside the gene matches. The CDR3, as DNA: TGTGCCTGGAGCCTACAGGGGGCTCAGCCCCAGCATTTT. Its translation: CAWSLQGAQPQHF.

The CDR3 loop reads CAWSKGQKNTGELFF. The CDR3 bases are TGTGCCTGGAGTAAGGGACAGAAGAACACCGGGGAGCTGTTTTTT. V and J are TRBV30 and TRBJ2-2; 7 bases line up with TRBD1. This CDR3 is 15 amino acids long. Per germline, CDR1 GTSNPN and CDR2 SVGIG (reference sequence). Germline trimming cut 2 bases from V and 1 base from J; bases unmatched to any gene: 4.

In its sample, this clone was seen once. For the CDR3, the DNA is TGTGCCAGCAGCTCTCCCGGGACAGCTAAAACGCAGTATTTT. Protein sequence: CASSSPGTAKTQYF. The chain joins TRBV7-3 to TRBJ2-3; 7 bases align to TRBD1. Germline V gene lookup returns CDR1 SGHTA and CDR2 FQGTGA. This CDR3 has 14 residues. J gave up 9 bases and V 4 bases, and 10 bases lay outside the gene matches.

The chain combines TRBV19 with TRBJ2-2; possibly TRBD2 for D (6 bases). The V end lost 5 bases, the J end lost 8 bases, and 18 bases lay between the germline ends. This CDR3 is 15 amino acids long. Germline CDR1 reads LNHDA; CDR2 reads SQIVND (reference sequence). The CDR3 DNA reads TGTGCCAGTAGTCCAGCAGGGACTGCCTCGGGGGAGCTGTTTTTT. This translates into CASSPAGTASGELFF.

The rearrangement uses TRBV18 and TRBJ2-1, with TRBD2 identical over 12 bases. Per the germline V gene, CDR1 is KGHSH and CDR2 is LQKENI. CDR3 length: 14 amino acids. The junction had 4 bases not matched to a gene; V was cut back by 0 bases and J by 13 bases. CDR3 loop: CASSPPGLAGVQFF. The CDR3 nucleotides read TGTGCCAGCTCACCACCGGGACTAGCGGGTGTCCAGTTCTTC.

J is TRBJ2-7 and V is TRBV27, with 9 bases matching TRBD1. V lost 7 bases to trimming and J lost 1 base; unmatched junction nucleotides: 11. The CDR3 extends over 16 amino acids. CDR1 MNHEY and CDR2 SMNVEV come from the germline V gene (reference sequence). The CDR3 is CASTLKGQGGSYEQYF. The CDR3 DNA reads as TGTGCCAGCACCTTAAAGGGACAGGGAGGATCCTACGAGCAGTACTTC.

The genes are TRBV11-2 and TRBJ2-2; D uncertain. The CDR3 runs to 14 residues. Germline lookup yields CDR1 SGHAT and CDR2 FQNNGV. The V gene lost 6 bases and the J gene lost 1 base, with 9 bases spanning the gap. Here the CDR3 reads CASRQNGNTGELFF. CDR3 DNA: TGTGCCAGCAGGCAAAACGGGAACACCGGGGAGCTGTTTTTT.

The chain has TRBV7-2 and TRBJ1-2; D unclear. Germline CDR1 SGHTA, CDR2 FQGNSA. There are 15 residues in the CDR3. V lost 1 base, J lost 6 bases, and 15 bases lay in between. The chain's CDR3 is CASSLGPVAGHGYTF. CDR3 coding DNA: TGTGCCAGCAGCTTAGGGCCGGTGGCGGGCCATGGCTACACCTTC.

CDR3 sequence (DNA): TGTGCCAGCAGCGTAGGATCTCTAGCGGGAGCCTACGAGCAGTACTTC. This translates into CASSVGSLAGAYEQYF. The gene calls are TRBV9 and TRBJ2-7; 10 positions match TRBD2. The CDR3 spans 16 residues. CDR1 and CDR2 from the germline V gene are SGDLS and YYNGEE. With 0 bases clipped from V and 2 bases from J, the junction kept 5 bases outside the gene matches.

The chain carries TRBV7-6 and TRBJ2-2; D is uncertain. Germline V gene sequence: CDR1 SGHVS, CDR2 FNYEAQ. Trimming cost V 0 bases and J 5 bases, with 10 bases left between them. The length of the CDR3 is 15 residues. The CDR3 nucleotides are TGTGCCAGCAGCTTAGCCCCTCCAAGGACCGGGGAGCTGTTTTTT. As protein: CASSLAPPRTGELFF.

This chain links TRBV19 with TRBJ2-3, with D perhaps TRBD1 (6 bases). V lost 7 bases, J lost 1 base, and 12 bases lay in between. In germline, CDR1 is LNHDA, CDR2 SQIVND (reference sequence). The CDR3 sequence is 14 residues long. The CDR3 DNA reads TGTGCCAGTAAGGGGGAATGGGGCACAGATACGCAGTATTTT. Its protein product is CASKGEWGTDTQYF. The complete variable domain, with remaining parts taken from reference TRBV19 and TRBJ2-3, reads DGGITQSPKYLFRKEGQNVTLSCEQNLNHDAMYWYRQDPGQGLRLIYYSQIVNDFQKGDIAEGYSVSREKKESFPLTVTSAQKNPTAFYLCASKGEWGTDTQYFGPGTRLTVL.

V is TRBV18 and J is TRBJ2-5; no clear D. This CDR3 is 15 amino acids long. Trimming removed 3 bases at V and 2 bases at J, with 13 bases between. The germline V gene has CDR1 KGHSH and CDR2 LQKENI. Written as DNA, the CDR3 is TGTGCCAGCTCACCGGTGGCAGCTCATCAAGAGACCCAGTACTTC. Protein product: CASSPVAAHQETQYF.

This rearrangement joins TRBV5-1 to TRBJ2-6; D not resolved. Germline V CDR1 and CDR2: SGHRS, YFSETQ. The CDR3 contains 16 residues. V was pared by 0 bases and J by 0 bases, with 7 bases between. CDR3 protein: CASSLDRISGANVLTF. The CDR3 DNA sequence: TGCGCCAGCAGCTTGGACAGAATCTCTGGGGCCAACGTCCTGACTTTC.

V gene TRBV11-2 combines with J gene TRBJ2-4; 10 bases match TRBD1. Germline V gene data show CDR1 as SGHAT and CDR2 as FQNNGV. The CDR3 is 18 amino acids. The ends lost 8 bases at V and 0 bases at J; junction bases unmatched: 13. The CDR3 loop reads CASAGRQGAIVAKNIQYF. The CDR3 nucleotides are TGTGCCAGCGCTGGTCGACAGGGGGCCATCGTAGCCAAAAACATTCAGTACTTC.

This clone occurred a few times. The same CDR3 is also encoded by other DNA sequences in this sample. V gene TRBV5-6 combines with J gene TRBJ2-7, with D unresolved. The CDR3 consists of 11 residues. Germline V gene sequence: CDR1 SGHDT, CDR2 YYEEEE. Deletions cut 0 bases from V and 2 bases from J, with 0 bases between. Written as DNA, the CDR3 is TGTGCCAGCAGCTTGGCCTACGAGCAGTACTTC. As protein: CASSLAYEQYF. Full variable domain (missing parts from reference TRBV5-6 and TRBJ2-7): DAGVTQSPTHLIKTRGQQVTLRCSPKSGHDTVSWYQQALGQGPQFIFQYYEEEERQRGNFPDRFSGHQFPNYSSELNVNALLLGDSALYLCASSLAYEQYFGPGTRLTVT.

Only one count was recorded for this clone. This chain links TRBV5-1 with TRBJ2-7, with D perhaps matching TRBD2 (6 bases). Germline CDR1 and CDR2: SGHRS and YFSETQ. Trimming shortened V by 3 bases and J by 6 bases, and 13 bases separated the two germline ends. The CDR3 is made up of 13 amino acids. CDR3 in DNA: TGCGCCAGCAGCTCAGGCGGGGAGTTCGAGCAGTACTTC. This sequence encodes CASSSGGEFEQYF.

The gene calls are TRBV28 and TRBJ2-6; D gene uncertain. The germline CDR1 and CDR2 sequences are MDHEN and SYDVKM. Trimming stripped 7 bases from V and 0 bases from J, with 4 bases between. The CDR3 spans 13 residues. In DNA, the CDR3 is TGTGCCAGCATGCGCTCTGGGGCCAACGTCCTGACTTTC. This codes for CASMRSGANVLTF. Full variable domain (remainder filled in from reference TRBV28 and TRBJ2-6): DVKVTQSSRYLVKRTGEKVFLECVQDMDHENMFWYRQDPGLGLRLIYFSYDVKMKEKGDIPEGYSVSREKKERFSLILESASTNQTSMYLCASMRSGANVLTFGAGSRLTVL.

The CDR3 region is CASSPGAHNEQFF. The CDR3 DNA is TGTGCCAGCAGCCCCGGGGCACACAATGAGCAGTTCTTC. The chain is built from TRBV7-2 and TRBJ2-1, with D possibly being TRBD1 or TRBD2 (5 bases each). From germline, CDR1 is SGHTA and CDR2 FQGNSA. V gave up 5 bases and J gave up 5 bases, with 10 bases separating them. The CDR3 is 13 amino acids.